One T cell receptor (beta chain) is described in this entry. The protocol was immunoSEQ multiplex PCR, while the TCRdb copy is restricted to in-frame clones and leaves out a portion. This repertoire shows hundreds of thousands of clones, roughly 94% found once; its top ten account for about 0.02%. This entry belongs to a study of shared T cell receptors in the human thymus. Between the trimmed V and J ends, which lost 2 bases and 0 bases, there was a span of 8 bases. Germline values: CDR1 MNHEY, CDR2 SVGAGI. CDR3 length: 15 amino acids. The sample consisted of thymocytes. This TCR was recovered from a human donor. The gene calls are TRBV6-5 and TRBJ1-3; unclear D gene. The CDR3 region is CASSYEADSGNTIYF. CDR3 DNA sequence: TGTGCCAGCAGTTACGAGGCAGACTCTGGAAACACCATATATTTT.